These 20 T cell receptor beta chains came from one sample sequenced in a study of T cells in pancreatic ductal adenocarcinoma. The selected patients with pancreatic ductal adenocarcinoma had surgery but no neoadjuvant therapy. Measured with immunoSEQ multiplex PCR; TCRdb has only the in-frame clones, and not every one. The data hold 100,000 or so clones, with over 90% observed a single time. Material: PBMCs. The source of these receptors is a human donor with pancreatic ductal adenocarcinoma.

The V gene is TRBV5-8, the J gene TRBJ2-5; tentatively, D is TRBD2 (5 bases). Germline CDR1 SGHTS, CDR2 YDEGEE. V shed 1 base and J shed 4 bases, with 8 bases lying between them. The CDR3 covers 13 residues. The CDR3 nucleotides are TGTGCCAGCAGCTTGAGCGGCGGAGAGACCCAGTACTTC. It translates to CASSLSGGETQYF.

This sequence joins TRBV7-2 and TRBJ2-6; D may be TRBD1 (7 bases). Trimming removed 5 bases at V and 2 bases at J, with 19 bases between. The CDR3 runs 18 residues. CDR1 SGHTA and CDR2 FQGNSA come from the germline V gene. The DNA for the CDR3 is TGTGCCAGCAGCCCCTTCGGAGGGGGCGCAGCTGGGGCCAACGTCCTGACTTTC. Encoded protein: CASSPFGGGAAGANVLTF.

This chain joins TRBV27 and TRBJ1-5; TRBD1 might be the D (5 bases). With 2 bases removed from V and 9 bases from J, the gap between germline ends came to 17 bases. Germline loops: CDR1 MNHEY, CDR2 SMNVEV (reference sequence). The CDR3 consists of 15 residues. The CDR3 DNA reads as TGTGCCAGCAGTTTAGAGGGGAGGGGTGGGGGGCCCCAGCATTTT. Amino acids: CASSLEGRGGGPQHF.

The rearrangement uses TRBV19 and TRBJ2-3; TRBD2 matches 8 bases. CDR1 LNHDA and CDR2 SQIVND come from the germline V gene (reference sequence). The length of the CDR3 is 13 residues. With V trimmed by 10 bases and J by 5 bases, 8 bases remained unmatched. The CDR3 sequence is CATKRELGDTQYF. CDR3 DNA: TGTGCCACCAAGCGGGAGCTGGGAGATACGCAGTATTTT.

The rearrangement links TRBV11-2 to TRBJ1-2; perhaps TRBD1 as D (6 bases). Germline CDR1 and CDR2: SGHAT and FQNNGV. The CDR3 contains 14 residues. Trimming shortened V by 8 bases and J by 4 bases, and 17 bases separated the two germline ends. The DNA of the CDR3 is TGTGCCAGCGGGCCACAGGGTTCCCCCTATGGCTACACCTTC. Protein sequence: CASGPQGSPYGYTF.

The chain joins TRBV28 to TRBJ2-2; the D gene is possibly TRBD2 (5 bases). The CDR3 covers 15 residues. Germline V CDR1 and CDR2: MDHEN, SYDVKM. The ends were cut back, 2 bases at V and 0 bases at J, with 7 bases in the middle. CDR3 bases: TGTGCCAGCAGTTTACCACTAGCGAACACCGGGGAGCTGTTTTTT. It codes for CASSLPLANTGELFF.

CDR3 coding DNA: TGTGCCAGCTCACCGATAGCGGGAGAAGGCGGGGAGCTGTTTTTT. It yields the protein CASSPIAGEGGELFF. V usage is TRBV18 and J usage is TRBJ2-2; 9 nucleotides match TRBD2. From germline, CDR1 is KGHSH and CDR2 LQKENI. The trim removed 3 bases at V and 7 bases at J, leaving 6 bases unmatched. The CDR3 covers 15 residues.

The V gene is TRBV7-2, the J gene TRBJ1-2; a weak D match, TRBD1 (6 bases). The germline CDR1 and CDR2 sequences are SGHTA and FQGNSA. CDR3 length equals 12 residues. With 6 bases removed from V and 4 bases from J, the gap between germline ends came to 9 bases. In nucleotides, the CDR3 is TGTGCCAGCAGTACGGACAGCTATGGCTACACCTTC. It encodes CASSTDSYGYTF.

This rearrangement joins TRBV4-3 to TRBJ2-3; perhaps TRBD2 as D (6 bases). CDR1 and CDR2 (germline): LGHNA, YSLEER. V was cut by 2 bases and J by 4 bases, with 7 bases left in between. CDR3 length: 13 residues. The CDR3 reads CASSQWRADTQYF. CDR3 DNA: TGCGCCAGCAGCCAATGGAGGGCAGATACGCAGTATTTT.

A single count supports this clone. The gene calls are TRBV19 and TRBJ2-1; D remains unclear. Germline CDR1 LNHDA, CDR2 SQIVND (reference sequence). V was cut by 8 bases and J by 1 base, with 3 bases left in between. This CDR3 is 11 amino acids long. CDR3 bases: TGTGCCAGTGCGTCCTACAATGAGCAGTTCTTC. Translated, it gives CASASYNEQFF.

The chain joins TRBV6-6 to TRBJ2-7; the match to TRBD2 covers 8 bases. The germline V gene has CDR1 MNHNY and CDR2 SVGAGI (reference sequence). V was clipped by 5 bases and J by 4 bases; unmatched bases: 10. The CDR3 has 15 amino acids. The CDR3 coding sequence is TGTGCCAGCAGTGACCAGAGCGGGAGTCATTACGAGCAGTACTTC. Translating gives CASSDQSGSHYEQYF.

This rearrangement joins TRBV2 to TRBJ1-5; tentatively, D is TRBD1 (6 bases). In germline, CDR1 is SNHLY, CDR2 FYNNEI. The CDR3 loop spans 15 amino acids. With 8 bases removed from V and 7 bases from J, the gap between germline ends came to 21 bases. The DNA of the CDR3 is TGTGCCAGCGGCGAAGGAAGGCCGAGGGGGCAGCCCCAGCATTTT. Translation: CASGEGRPRGQPQHF.

The rearrangement joins TRBV9 to TRBJ2-2; D not certain. The germline CDR1 and CDR2 sequences are SGDLS and YYNGEE. This CDR3 is 14 amino acids long. The V end lost 1 base, the J end lost 1 base, and 5 bases lay between the germline ends. CDR3 region: CASSVFGNTGELFF. The CDR3 DNA reads as TGTGCCAGCAGCGTATTCGGGAACACCGGGGAGCTGTTTTTT.

The chain employs TRBV5-1 and TRBJ2-1, with 10 bases identical to TRBD2. J lost 4 bases, V lost 5 bases, and 6 bases had no gene match. The CDR3 is made up of 15 amino acids. Per the germline V gene, CDR1 is SGHRS and CDR2 is YFSETQ. The CDR3: CASSSPSGRYNEQFF. For the CDR3, the DNA is TGCGCCAGCAGTTCGCCTAGCGGGAGATACAATGAGCAGTTCTTC.

The chain is built from TRBV5-4 and TRBJ2-7; 8 positions agree with TRBD2. The V gene's germline CDR1 is SGHNT and CDR2 YYREEE (reference sequence). V lost 4 bases, J lost 5 bases, and 11 bases stayed unmatched. The CDR3 is made up of 15 amino acids. The CDR3 nucleotides read TGTGCCAGCAGCGGAATAGCGGGGCGGTCCCACGAGCAGTACTTC. Its translation: CASSGIAGRSHEQYF.

The gene calls are TRBV9 and TRBJ2-1; D may be TRBD1 (6 bases). This CDR3 contains 14 residues. The V gene lost 3 bases and the J gene lost 10 bases, with 17 bases spanning the gap. CDR1 is SGDLS, CDR2 YYNGEE, per germline. CDR3 in amino acids: CASSAQTGMKEQFF. The CDR3 DNA follows: TGTGCCAGCAGCGCACAAACAGGGATGAAGGAGCAGTTCTTC.

The V gene is TRBV6-5, the J gene TRBJ2-1; tentative D call: TRBD2 (5 bases). Germline CDR1 MNHEY, CDR2 SVGAGI. The CDR3 consists of 12 residues. The V end lost 8 bases, the J end lost 7 bases, and 12 bases lay between the germline ends. CDR3: CASAGLENEQFF. Here the CDR3 DNA reads TGTGCCAGCGCCGGACTGGAAAATGAGCAGTTCTTC.

The chain has TRBV4-1 and TRBJ2-7, with TRBD1 identical over 10 bases. Trimming removed 4 bases from V and 6 bases from J; junction bases left unmatched: 6. The CDR3 runs to 14 residues. Germline V gene sequence: CDR1 MGHRA, CDR2 YSYEKL. The CDR3 sequence: CASSRGQGHAEQYF. Written as DNA, the CDR3 is TGCGCCAGCAGCCGGGGACAGGGGCATGCCGAGCAGTACTTC.

CDR3 loop: CASSLGRSTDTQYF. The DNA of the CDR3 is TGTGCCAGCAGCTTAGGGCGGAGCACAGATACGCAGTATTTT. This sequence joins TRBV7-2 and TRBJ2-3; D unclear. Looked up from germline, CDR1 is SGHTA and CDR2 is FQGNSA. V lost 1 base to trimming and J lost 0 bases, with 5 bases between them. The CDR3 length is 14 residues.

Worth noting for this clone: The DNA is omitted, as the CDR3 cannot be located on it reliably, and the CDR3 follows TCRdb's listing. The chain recombines TRBV21-1 with TRBJ1-5. TRBV21-1 is assigned pseudogene status. The CDR3 length is 16 residues, termini included. The CDR3 loop reads CASSKFWGGGNQPQHF.